The sequence of this TCR beta chain was determined in a study of T cell responses to AZD1222 COVID-19 vaccine. Study-wide findings and caveats: With two AZD1222 doses given, Spike-specific TCR breadth and depth both rose.

Germline V lookup: CDR1 KGHSY, CDR2 FQNENV. CDR3 length: 17 residues. With 3 bases clipped from V and 0 bases from J, the junction kept 10 bases outside the gene matches. Concerning this clone itself: Antigen specificity is unknown.

The method was immunoSEQ multiplex PCR; TCRdb's version includes in-frame clones alone and lacks a portion of them. This sample carries 140,000 or so clones, around 88% of them seen once, and the ten largest clones take roughly 3%. This TCR derives from an adult in good health. The V call is TRBV16, the J call TRBJ1-1, with 7 positions matching TRBD1. Specimen: peripheral blood, collected on day 0 of AZD1222 vaccination. This CDR3 reads CASSQTGTVGMNTEAFF. The CDR3 bases are TGTGCCAGCAGCCAGACCGGGACAGTAGGTATGAACACTGAAGCTTTCTTT. Supplemented by reference TRBV16 and TRBJ1-1, the full variable domain reads GEEVAQTPKHLVRGEGQKAKLYCAPIKGHSYVFWYQQVLKNEFKFLISFQNENVFDETGMPKERFSAKCLPNSPCSLEIQATKLEDSAVYFCASSQTGTVGMNTEAFFGQGTRLTVV.